This entry features one T cell receptor (beta chain) sequence. Antigen specificity is unknown. Replicate PCRs run on sorted subsets employed 150 to 250 ng DNA, tens of thousands of T cell genomes. Clones were sequenced by immunoSEQ multiplex PCR, and TCRdb holds only the in-frame ones, with some missing. The sample lists around 550,000 clones, roughly 95% seen once, with approximately 0.11% in the top ten. This entry is derived from a study of shared clonotypes between healthy human individuals. Naive CD8 populations comprised CD45RO-negative cells positively selected for CCR7, excluding terminally differentiated effector memory CD45RA+ cells. The study's findings and limits: Clonotypes which were not shared had lower generation probabilities than clonotypes that all four donors shared. Clonotype sharing among donors was thought likely to change with sequencing depth. Naive subsets generally had larger estimated richness than memory subsets.

The CDR3 is 15 amino acids. CDR1 and CDR2 from the germline V gene are PRHDT and FYEKMQ (reference sequence). The J segment lost 2 bases and the V segment lost 5 bases, leaving 7 bases of the junction unmatched. This sequence originates from a woman in her twenties or thirties in good health. Sequenced material: naive CD8+ T cells sorted from blood. The chain links TRBV13 to TRBJ2-3, with 7 bases matching TRBD1. CDR3 DNA sequence: TGTGCCAGCAGCCGGGACAGAGGATTCACAGATACGCAGTATTTT. It yields the protein CASSRDRGFTDTQYF.